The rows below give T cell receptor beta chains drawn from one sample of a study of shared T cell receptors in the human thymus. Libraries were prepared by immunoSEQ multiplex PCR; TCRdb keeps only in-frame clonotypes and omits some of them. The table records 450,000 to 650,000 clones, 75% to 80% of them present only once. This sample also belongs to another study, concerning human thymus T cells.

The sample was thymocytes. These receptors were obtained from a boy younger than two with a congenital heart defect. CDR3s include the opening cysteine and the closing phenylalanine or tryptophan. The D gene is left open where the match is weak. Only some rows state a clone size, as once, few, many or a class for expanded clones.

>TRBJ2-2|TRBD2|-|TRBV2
CATGRAGGPGTGELFF
TGTGCCACCGGTCGGGCGGGAGGGCCGGGAACCGGGGAGCTGTTTTTT
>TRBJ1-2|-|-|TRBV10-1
CASISGPYGYTF
TGCGCCAGCATTTCCGGTCCCTATGGCTACACCTTC
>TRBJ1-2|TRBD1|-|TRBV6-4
CASEQGGNYGYTF
TGTGCCAGCGAACAGGGGGGTAACTATGGCTACACCTTC
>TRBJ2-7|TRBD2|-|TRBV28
CASGRGGRSYEQYF
TGTGCCAGTGGGAGGGGAGGTCGCTCCTACGAGCAGTACTTC
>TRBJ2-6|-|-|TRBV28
CASSSPRIGQSPGANVLTF
TGTGCCAGCAGCTCTCCCAGGATAGGACAATCTCCTGGGGCCAACGTCCTGACTTTC
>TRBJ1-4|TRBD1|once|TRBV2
CASNPDRGSGEKLFF
TGTGCCAGCAACCCCGACAGGGGGTCGGGTGAAAAACTGTTTTTT
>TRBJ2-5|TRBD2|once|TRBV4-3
CASSLRTSSAHQETQYF
TGCGCCAGCAGCCTCAGGACTAGCTCAGCTCACCAAGAGACCCAGTACTTC
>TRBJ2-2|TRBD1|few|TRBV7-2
CASSRQGRPYTGELFF
TGTGCCAGCAGCCGACAGGGTAGGCCCTACACCGGGGAGCTGTTTTTT
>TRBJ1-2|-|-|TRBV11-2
CASSLDLPYGYTF
TGTGCCAGCAGCTTAGATCTTCCGTATGGCTACACCTTC
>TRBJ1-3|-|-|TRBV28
CASSQLTGKLGNTIYF
TGTGCCAGCAGTCAATTGACAGGAAAGCTAGGAAACACCATATATTTT
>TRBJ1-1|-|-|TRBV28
CASSLRRSGNTEAFF
TGTGCCAGCAGTTTGCGACGGTCAGGGAACACTGAAGCTTTCTTT
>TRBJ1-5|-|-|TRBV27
CASIAFGGSNQPQHF
TGTGCCAGCATAGCCTTTGGGGGGTCCAATCAGCCCCAGCATTTT
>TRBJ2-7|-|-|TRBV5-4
CASSLGGYSYEQYF
TGTGCCAGCAGCTTGGGCGGTTACTCCTACGAGCAGTACTTC
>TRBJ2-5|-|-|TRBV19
CASSMVRGAPQETQYF
TGTGCCAGTAGTATGGTTCGGGGGGCCCCCCAAGAGACCCAGTACTTC
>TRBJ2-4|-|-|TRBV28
CASSPGVMIQYF
TGTGCCAGCAGCCCGGGGGTAATGATTCAGTACTTC
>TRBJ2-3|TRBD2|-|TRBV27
CASSLGPSGVTTDTQYF
TGTGCCAGCAGTTTGGGGCCTAGCGGGGTCACCACAGATACGCAGTATTTT
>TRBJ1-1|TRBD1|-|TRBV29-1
CSVDGWGPYPDRGTEAFF
TGCAGCGTGGACGGATGGGGACCCTACCCGGACAGGGGGACTGAAGCTTTCTTT
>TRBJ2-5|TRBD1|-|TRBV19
CASSPSPIDRGRRETQYF
TGTGCCAGTAGCCCCTCTCCCATTGACAGGGGGCGACGAGAGACCCAGTACTTC
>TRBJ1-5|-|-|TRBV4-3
CASSQKGAGDQPQHF
TGCGCCAGCAGCCAAAAAGGGGCAGGGGATCAGCCCCAGCATTTT
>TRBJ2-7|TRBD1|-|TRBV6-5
CASSGPGTGHEQYF
TGTGCCAGCAGTGGCCCGGGGACAGGACACGAGCAATACTTC
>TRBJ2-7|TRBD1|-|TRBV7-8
CASSLVVTGQGQLKQYF
TGTGCCAGCAGCTTAGTGGTAACGGGACAGGGACAGCTAAAGCAGTACTTC
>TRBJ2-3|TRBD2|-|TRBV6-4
CASSAREGMGTDTQYF
TGTGCCAGCAGTGCCCGGGAGGGAATGGGCACAGATACGCAGTATTTT
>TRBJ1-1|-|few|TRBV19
CASSPTHPGRAEGFF
TGTGCCAGTAGTCCGACACACCCGGGGCGGGCGGAGGGCTTCTTT